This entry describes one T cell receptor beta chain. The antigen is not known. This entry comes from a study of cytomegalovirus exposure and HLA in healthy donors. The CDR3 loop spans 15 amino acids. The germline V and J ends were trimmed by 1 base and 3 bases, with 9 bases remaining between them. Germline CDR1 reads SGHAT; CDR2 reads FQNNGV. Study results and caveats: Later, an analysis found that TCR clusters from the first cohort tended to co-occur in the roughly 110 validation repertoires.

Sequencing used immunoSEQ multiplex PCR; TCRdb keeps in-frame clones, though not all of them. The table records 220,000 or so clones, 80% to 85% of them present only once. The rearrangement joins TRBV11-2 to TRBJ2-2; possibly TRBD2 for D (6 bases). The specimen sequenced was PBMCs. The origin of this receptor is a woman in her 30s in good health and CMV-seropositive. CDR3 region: CASSLVGGDTGELFF. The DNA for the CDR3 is TGTGCCAGCAGCTTAGTGGGGGGAGACACCGGGGAGCTGTTTTTT.